Below, 25 T cell receptor beta chains from the same sample are listed, as sequenced in a study of blood T cell repertoires in COVID-19. TCRdb keeps only in-frame clones here, not all; method: immunoSEQ multiplex PCR. The sample shows some 390,000 clones, more than 75% of them seen only once. Sequencing was done on a sample of peripheral blood. The receptors originated from a human donor in a cohort sampled during active COVID-19.

The V gene is TRBV7-6, the J gene TRBJ1-1; the match to TRBD1 covers 7 bases. This CDR3 is built from 17 residues. In germline, CDR1 is SGHVS, CDR2 FNYEAQ. V lost 3 bases and J lost 4; bases outside the gene matches: 14. CDR3 amino acids: CASSLRTLDRLGTEAFF. CDR3 nucleotides: TGTGCCAGCAGCTTGCGAACCCTGGACAGGTTAGGCACTGAAGCTTTCTTT.

CDR3 sequence reads: CASTTGRGDYGYTF. CDR3 in DNA: TGTGCCAGCACTACAGGGAGGGGTGACTATGGCTACACCTTC. The chain couples TRBV2 to TRBJ1-2, with D maybe TRBD1 (6 bases). Germline loops: CDR1 SNHLY, CDR2 FYNNEI. This CDR3 contains 14 residues. Trimming took off 7 bases at V and 3 bases at J, with 15 bases between the two ends. The whole variable domain, remainder taken from reference TRBV2 and TRBJ1-2, is EPEVTQTPSHQVTQMGQEVILRCVPISNHLYFYWYRQILGQKVEFLVSFYNNEISEKSEIFDDQFSVERPDGSNFTLKIRSTKLEDSAMYFCASTTGRGDYGYTFGSGTRLTVV.

The chain links TRBV6-5 to TRBJ1-5; D is uncertain. CDR1 is MNHEY, CDR2 SVGAGI, per germline. With 2 bases removed from V and 13 bases from J, the gap between germline ends came to 21 bases. The CDR3 extends over 15 amino acids. The CDR3 DNA reads as TGTGCCAGCAGTTACAGACCTGAGAAGTCGTGGGCTCAGCATTTT. As protein: CASSYRPEKSWAQHF.

The chain combines TRBV7-9 with TRBJ2-1; D not certain. The CDR3 covers 15 residues. V lost 0 bases and J 3 bases, leaving 9 bases between the germline ends. The V gene's germline CDR1 is SEHNR and CDR2 FQNEAQ (reference sequence). For the CDR3, the DNA is TGTGCCAGCAGCTTAGCGGGCCCAGTCTACAATGAGCAGTTCTTC. Translated, it gives CASSLAGPVYNEQFF. Combining the CDR3 with reference TRBV7-9 and TRBJ2-1 gives the whole variable domain DTGVSQNPRHKITKRGQNVTFRCDPISEHNRLYWYRQTLGQGPEFLTYFQNEAQLEKSRLLSDRFSAERPKGSFSTLEIQRTEQGDSAMYLCASSLAGPVYNEQFFGPGTRLTVL.

Worth noting for this clone: Different DNA sequences within this sample yield the same CDR3. This rearrangement joins TRBV10-3 to TRBJ2-2; D remains ambiguous. Deletions cut 4 bases from V and 5 bases from J, with 5 bases between. This CDR3 is built from 12 residues. Germline lookup yields CDR1 ENHRY and CDR2 SYGVKD. DNA for the CDR3: TGTGCCATCAGTGGAGGAACCGGGGAGCTGTTTTTT. Encoded protein: CAISGGTGELFF.

The chain carries TRBV28 and TRBJ1-2; 11 nucleotides align to TRBD1. J gave up 6 bases and V 6 bases, and 9 bases lay outside the gene matches. The CDR3 has 15 amino acids. Germline V gene lookup returns CDR1 MDHEN and CDR2 SYDVKM. CDR3 bases: TGTGCCAGCAGCTTTGGACAGGGGGCGGGGGATGGCTACACCTTC. Its protein product is CASSFGQGAGDGYTF.

V gene TRBV28 combines with J gene TRBJ1-5, with 7 bases matching TRBD1. Per germline, CDR1 MDHEN and CDR2 SYDVKM. The CDR3 consists of 16 residues. V lost 6 bases to trimming and J lost 7 bases; unmatched junction nucleotides: 15. This CDR3 is CASRSPGTALNQPQHF. The CDR3 region has the DNA TGTGCCAGCAGATCCCCCGGGACAGCTCTGAACCAGCCCCAGCATTTT.

The chain is built from TRBV19 and TRBJ1-2, with a tentative D call TRBD1 (5 bases). The CDR3 totals 12 residues. Germline V gives CDR1 LNHDA, CDR2 SQIVND (reference sequence). The V and J ends lost 7 bases and 4 bases respectively, with 10 bases between them. CDR3 nucleotide sequence: TGTGCCAGTACGGAGGGGCCCTATGGCTACACCTTC. It is translated as CASTEGPYGYTF.

This chain links TRBV11-2 with TRBJ1-3; D gene ambiguous. V was clipped by 1 base and J by 0 bases, with 10 bases between them. The CDR3 sequence is 16 residues long. Germline V CDR1 and CDR2: SGHAT, FQNNGV. As DNA, the CDR3 is TGTGCCAGCAGCTTAGGGTCAGGAATCTCTGGAAACACCATATATTTT. Translated, it gives CASSLGSGISGNTIYF. The variable domain in full, with the rest retrieved from reference TRBV11-2 and TRBJ1-3, is EAGVAQSPRYKIIEKRQSVAFWCNPISGHATLYWYQQILGQGPKLLIQFQNNGVVDDSQLPKDRFSAERLKGVDSTLKIQPAKLEDSAVYLCASSLGSGISGNTIYFGEGSWLTVV.

V and J are TRBV6-1 and TRBJ2-2; D is uncertain. The CDR3 sequence is 17 residues long. V lost 2 bases, J lost 7 bases, and 20 bases lay in between. In germline, CDR1 is MNHNS, CDR2 SASEGT. This CDR3 reads CASSEFPSRSFGGELFF. In nucleotides, the CDR3 is TGTGCCAGCAGTGAATTCCCTTCGCGCTCGTTTGGCGGGGAGCTGTTTTTT.

The V gene is TRBV30, the J gene TRBJ1-3; a possible D gene is TRBD1 (6 bases). CDR1 and CDR2 (germline): GTSNPN, SVGIG (reference sequence). The CDR3 is 19 amino acids. The V gene lost 0 bases and the J gene lost 1 base, with 22 bases spanning the gap. CDR3 coding DNA: TGTGCCTGGAGTGTACCGGGCCCCTTAGGGGGATTTTCTGGAAACACCATATATTTT. Its translation: CAWSVPGPLGGFSGNTIYF.

The rearrangement joins TRBV25-1 to TRBJ1-4; the D is unclear. The germline V gene has CDR1 MGHDK and CDR2 SYGVNS. This CDR3 is built from 13 residues. The V end was cut by 6 bases, the J end by 6 bases, with 11 bases between. This chain's CDR3 is CASSYFKDEKLFF. In nucleotides, the CDR3 is TGTGCCAGCAGCTATTTTAAAGATGAAAAACTGTTTTTT.

V and J are TRBV19 and TRBJ1-5, with a weak D call TRBD1 (5 bases). CDR3 size: 15 residues. Trimming removed 1 base from V and 1 base from J, with 8 bases in between. Germline V CDR1 and CDR2: LNHDA, SQIVND (reference sequence). The CDR3 region has the DNA TGTGCCAGTAGTATAGCAGGGATGAGCAATCAGCCCCAGCATTTT. Its protein is CASSIAGMSNQPQHF.

This chain joins TRBV18 and TRBJ2-5; TRBD2 is a possible D gene (6 bases). The CDR3 is made up of 14 amino acids. Trimming cost V 3 bases and J 1 base, with 9 bases left between them. The V gene's germline CDR1 is KGHSH and CDR2 LQKENI. This chain's CDR3 is CASSPAGRQETQYF. CDR3 nucleotides: TGTGCCAGCTCACCCGCGGGACGCCAAGAGACCCAGTACTTC.

The genes are TRBV5-5 and TRBJ2-1, with a tentative D call TRBD2 (6 bases). V lost 1 base and J 7 bases, leaving 12 bases between the germline ends. This CDR3 is built from 14 residues. Germline CDR1 reads SGHKS; CDR2 reads YYEKEE (reference sequence). The CDR3 spells CASSLHSSVNEQFF. The DNA for the CDR3 is TGTGCCAGCAGCTTGCATTCTAGCGTTAATGAGCAGTTCTTC.

This clone was recorded many times. The chain uses TRBV6-4 and TRBJ2-2; D is possibly TRBD2 (5 bases). The CDR3 is 12 amino acids. Germline V gene lookup returns CDR1 MRHNA and CDR2 SNTAGT. Trimming shortened V by 7 bases and J by 7 bases, and 10 bases separated the two germline ends. CDR3 sequence (DNA): TGTGCCAGCACTATGGCGGGCGGGGAGCTGTTTTTT. Protein sequence: CASTMAGGELFF.

The V gene is TRBV5-3, the J gene TRBJ2-3; D not certain. TRBV5-3 is reported as an ORF; its role is uncertain. Trimming pared 4 bases from V and 4 bases from J, leaving 19 bases between. The CDR3 sequence is 16 residues long. CDR3 nucleotides: TGTGCCAGAAGCCTATCAGACTGTTCCGCATCAGATACGCAGTATTTT. Its protein is CARSLSDCSASDTQYF.

The rearrangement uses TRBV19 and TRBJ2-1; 9 bases match TRBD1. This CDR3 has 19 amino acids. Per the germline V gene, CDR1 is LNHDA and CDR2 is SQIVND (reference sequence). The V and J ends lost 2 bases and 0 bases, in that order; junction bases with no gene match: 11. CDR3 DNA sequence: TGTGCCAGTAGTATACCGGGACAGGGACTTCTGAGCTCCTACAATGAGCAGTTCTTC. Translation: CASSIPGQGLLSSYNEQFF.

This chain connects TRBV27 to TRBJ1-1; D is unclear. V lost 5 bases and J lost 0, with 10 bases in between. The CDR3 loop spans 14 amino acids. In germline, CDR1 is MNHEY, CDR2 SMNVEV (reference sequence). The CDR3 region is CASSTGGVNTEAFF. In DNA form, the CDR3 reads TGTGCCAGCAGTACCGGCGGGGTGAACACTGAAGCTTTCTTT.

The rearrangement links TRBV7-2 to TRBJ1-2; unclear D gene. CDR1 is SGHTA and CDR2 is FQGNSA in the germline V gene. V was shortened by 2 bases and J by 7 bases, with 17 bases between the two germline ends. This CDR3 spans 15 amino acids. CDR3 sequence: CASSLSGVDGSGYTF. The CDR3 region has the DNA TGTGCCAGCAGCTTAAGTGGAGTTGATGGTAGTGGCTACACCTTC.

The V call is TRBV12-2, the J call TRBJ2-5; the D segment call TRBD2 is taken from the table without a DNA check. TRBV12-2 is a known pseudogene. The CDR3 runs to 17 residues. This CDR3 reads CASRSGTSGRVGETQYF. The CDR3 DNA sequence: TGTGCAAGTCGCTCCGGGACTAGCGGGAGGGTCGGAGAGACCCAGTACTTC.

The CDR3 sequence is CASCRGTSGTDTQYF. The DNA for the CDR3 is TGTGCCTCCTGCAGGGGGACTAGCGGCACAGATACGCAGTATTTT. The J gene is TRBJ2-3, the V gene TRBV11-2, with 10 bases that match TRBD2. V lost 11 bases to trimming and J lost 1 base; unmatched junction nucleotides: 9. The CDR3 has 15 amino acids. Per germline, CDR1 SGHAT and CDR2 FQNNGV.

The V call is TRBV7-2, the J call TRBJ2-7; TRBD2 agrees at 8 bases. V was pared by 5 bases and J by 2 bases, with 5 bases of the junction left unmatched. CDR1 SGHTA and CDR2 FQGNSA come from the germline V gene. This CDR3 has 14 amino acids. This CDR3 is CASSLNSGAYEQYF. The CDR3 nucleotides are TGTGCCAGCAGCCTCAATAGCGGGGCCTACGAGCAGTACTTC.

The chain employs TRBV11-2 and TRBJ2-7; TRBD2 might be the D (6 bases). V was pared by 0 bases and J by 6 bases, with 12 bases between. The CDR3 runs to 14 residues. Germline values: CDR1 SGHAT, CDR2 FQNNGV. Written as DNA, the CDR3 is TGTGCCAGCAGCTTAGATAGGGAGGTACTCGAGCAGTACTTC. Protein sequence: CASSLDREVLEQYF.

This clone was detected a few times. The chain is built from TRBV18 and TRBJ1-2, with 8 bases aligning to TRBD1. The CDR3 consists of 15 residues. Germline trimming cut 0 bases from V and 7 bases from J; bases unmatched to any gene: 7. The germline CDR1 and CDR2 sequences are KGHSH and LQKENI. The CDR3, as DNA: TGTGCCAGCTCACCACCGGGACAGGCTTGGGGTGGCTACACCTTC. It specifies CASSPPGQAWGGYTF.